Given below is one T cell receptor (beta chain) in context. Its antigen remains unknown. The data derive from a study of monozygotic twins with inflammatory bowel disease. CDR3 length equals 13 residues. Germline V gene sequence: CDR1 MNHNS, CDR2 SASEGT. Each TCR library consumed approximately 3,500 ng of total RNA. Template switching appended UMIs that held a 6-nucleotide sample barcode. TCRdb reprocessed the 5' RACE reads, with one entry per CDR3 protein and no DNA. Listed are about 440,000 distinct CDR3 sequences; 2% to 2.5% falls within the top ten. Whole-study results and caveats: The co-twins with IBD showed lower TCRbeta diversity (inverse Simpson) than their healthy siblings. Healthy twins shared more clonotypes with others than IBD patients, most markedly active ones.

The receptor was derived from a human donor with ulcerative colitis or Crohn's disease, or a healthy co-twin of an affected twin (not recorded which). The sample comprised blood. The chain employs TRBV6-1 and TRBJ2-1. The CDR3 spells CASIWAAYNEQFF.